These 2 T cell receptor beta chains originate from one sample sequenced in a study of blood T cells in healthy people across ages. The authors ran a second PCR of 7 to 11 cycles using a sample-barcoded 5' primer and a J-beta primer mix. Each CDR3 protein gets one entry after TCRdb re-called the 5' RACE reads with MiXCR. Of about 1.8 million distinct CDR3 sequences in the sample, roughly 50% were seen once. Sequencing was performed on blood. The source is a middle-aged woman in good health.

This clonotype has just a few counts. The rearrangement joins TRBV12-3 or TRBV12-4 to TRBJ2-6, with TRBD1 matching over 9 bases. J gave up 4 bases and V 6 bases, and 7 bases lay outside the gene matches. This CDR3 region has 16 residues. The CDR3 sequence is CASRSRDRAGANVLTF. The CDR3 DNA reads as TGTGCCAGCAGATCCCGGGACAGGGCAGGGGCCAACGTCCTGACTTTC.

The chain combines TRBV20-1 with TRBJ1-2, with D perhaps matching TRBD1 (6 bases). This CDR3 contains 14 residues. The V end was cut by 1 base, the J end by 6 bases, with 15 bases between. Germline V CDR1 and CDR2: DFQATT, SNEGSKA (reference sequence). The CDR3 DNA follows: TGCAGTGCTAGAGCCGCCCCGGGGGGGCATGGCTACACCTTC. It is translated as CSARAAPGGHGYTF.